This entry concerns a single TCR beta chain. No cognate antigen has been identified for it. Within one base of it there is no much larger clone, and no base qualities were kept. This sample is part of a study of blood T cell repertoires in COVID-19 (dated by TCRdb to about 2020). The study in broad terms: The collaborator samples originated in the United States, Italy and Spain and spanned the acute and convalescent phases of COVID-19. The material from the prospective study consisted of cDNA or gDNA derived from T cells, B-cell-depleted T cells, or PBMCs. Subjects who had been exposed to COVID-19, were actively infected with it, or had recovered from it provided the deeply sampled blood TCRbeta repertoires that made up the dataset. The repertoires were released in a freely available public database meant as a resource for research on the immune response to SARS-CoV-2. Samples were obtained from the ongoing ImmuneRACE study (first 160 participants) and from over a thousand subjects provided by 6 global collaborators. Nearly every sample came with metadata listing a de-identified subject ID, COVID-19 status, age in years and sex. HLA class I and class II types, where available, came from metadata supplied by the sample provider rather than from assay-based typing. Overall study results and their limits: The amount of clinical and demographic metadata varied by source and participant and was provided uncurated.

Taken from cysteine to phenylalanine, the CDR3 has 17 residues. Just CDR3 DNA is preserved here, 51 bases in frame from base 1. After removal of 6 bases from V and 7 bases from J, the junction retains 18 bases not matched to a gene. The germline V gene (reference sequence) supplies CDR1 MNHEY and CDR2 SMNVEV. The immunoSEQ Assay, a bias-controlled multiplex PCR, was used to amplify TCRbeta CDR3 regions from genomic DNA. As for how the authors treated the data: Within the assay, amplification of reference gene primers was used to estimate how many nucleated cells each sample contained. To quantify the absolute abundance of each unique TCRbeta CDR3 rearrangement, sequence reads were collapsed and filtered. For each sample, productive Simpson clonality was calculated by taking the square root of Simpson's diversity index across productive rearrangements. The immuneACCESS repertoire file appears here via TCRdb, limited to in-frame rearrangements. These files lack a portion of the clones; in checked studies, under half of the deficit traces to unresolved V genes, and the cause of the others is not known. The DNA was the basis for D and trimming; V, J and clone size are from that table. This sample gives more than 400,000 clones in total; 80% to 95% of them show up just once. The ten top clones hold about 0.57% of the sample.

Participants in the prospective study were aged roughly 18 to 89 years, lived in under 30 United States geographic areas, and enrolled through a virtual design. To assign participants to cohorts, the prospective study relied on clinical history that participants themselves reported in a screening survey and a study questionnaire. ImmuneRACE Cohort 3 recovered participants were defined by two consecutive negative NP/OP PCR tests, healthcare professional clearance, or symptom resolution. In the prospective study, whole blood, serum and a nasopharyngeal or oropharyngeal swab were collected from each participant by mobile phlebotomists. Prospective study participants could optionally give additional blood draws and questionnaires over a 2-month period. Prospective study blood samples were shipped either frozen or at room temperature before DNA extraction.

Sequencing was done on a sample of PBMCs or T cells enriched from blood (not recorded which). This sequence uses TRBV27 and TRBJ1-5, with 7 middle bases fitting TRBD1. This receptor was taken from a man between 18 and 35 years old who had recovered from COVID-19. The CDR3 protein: CASSLQGGPGGLQPQHF. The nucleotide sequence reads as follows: TGTGCCAGCAGCCTACAAGGGGGGCCAGGGGGGTTGCAGCCCCAGCATTTT.